These 14 T cell receptor beta chains were all obtained from the same sample, sequenced in a study of blood T cell repertoires in COVID-19. Profiled with immunoSEQ multiplex PCR; TCRdb holds only in-frame clones, not every one. The sample lists around 150,000 clones, over 75% occurring once. Material: peripheral blood. The receptors shown here come from a man in his sixties with active or convalescent COVID-19.

V is TRBV5-8 and J is TRBJ1-1; TRBD1 agrees at 8 bases. The ends lost 2 bases at V and 4 bases at J; junction bases unmatched: 4. Germline assignment: CDR1 SGHTS and CDR2 YDEGEE. This CDR3 region has 14 residues. The CDR3 region has the DNA TGTGCCAGCAGCTTAGGACAGGGTTTCACTGAAGCTTTCTTT. This sequence encodes CASSLGQGFTEAFF.

V usage is TRBV28 and J usage is TRBJ1-1; D remains unclear. Per germline, CDR1 MDHEN and CDR2 SYDVKM. V lost 3 bases and J 3 bases, leaving 14 bases between the germline ends. The CDR3 runs 15 residues. CDR3 nucleotide sequence: TGTGCCAGCAGTTTGGGCACACTCCCTGACACTGAAGCTTTCTTT. Amino acid sequence: CASSLGTLPDTEAFF.

The CDR3 protein is CASSLGGQGITGNTIYF. CDR3 in DNA: TGTGCCAGTAGTTTAGGCGGACAGGGCATCACTGGAAACACCATATATTTT. The V call is TRBV19, the J call TRBJ1-3, with 8 bases identical to TRBD1. This CDR3 region has 17 residues. After removal of 5 bases from V and 2 bases from J, the junction contained 11 bases not matched to a gene. Germline values: CDR1 LNHDA, CDR2 SQIVND (reference sequence). Variable domain in full (rest from reference TRBV19 and TRBJ1-3): DGGITQSPKYLFRKEGQNVTLSCEQNLNHDAMYWYRQDPGQGLRLIYYSQIVNDFQKGDIAEGYSVSREKKESFPLTVTSAQKNPTAFYLCASSLGGQGITGNTIYFGEGSWLTVV.

The chain uses TRBV28 and TRBJ2-7; no reliable D call. The V gene lost 0 bases and the J gene lost 7 bases, with 19 bases spanning the gap. CDR1 and CDR2 (germline): MDHEN, SYDVKM. The CDR3 runs 16 residues. The CDR3 is CASSLWWAPSIEEQYF. The CDR3 bases are TGTGCCAGCAGTTTATGGTGGGCCCCGTCCATCGAGGAGCAGTACTTC.

This chain uses TRBV11-3 with TRBJ2-7; D gene unclear. The CDR3 extends over 15 amino acids. Per germline, CDR1 SGHNT and CDR2 YENEEA. Trimming stripped 3 bases from V and 0 bases from J, with 12 bases between. CDR3 protein: CASSFPTVSSYEQYF. The CDR3 DNA is TGTGCCAGCAGCTTCCCCACTGTAAGCTCCTACGAGCAGTACTTC.

The V and J genes are TRBV20-1 and TRBJ2-1, with 11 nucleotides matching TRBD1. The length of the CDR3 is 11 residues. Germline V gene sequence: CDR1 DFQATT, CDR2 SNEGSKA (reference sequence). J gave up 16 bases and V 3 bases, and 5 bases lay outside the gene matches. The CDR3 protein is CSARGQGEEFF. In DNA form, the CDR3 reads TGCAGTGCTAGGGGACAGGGGGAGGAATTCTTC.

The V call is TRBV6-5, the J call TRBJ2-1, with 10 bases identical to TRBD2. The J segment lost 2 bases and the V segment lost 4 bases, leaving 5 bases of the junction unmatched. Germline CDR1 MNHEY, CDR2 SVGAGI. The CDR3 is made up of 16 amino acids. Written as DNA, the CDR3 is TGTGCCAGCAGTTTTCCAAGCGGGAGGGCCTACAATGAGCAGTTCTTC. It encodes CASSFPSGRAYNEQFF.

This clone was found once. The V and J genes are TRBV7-8 and TRBJ2-1; D is possibly TRBD2 (6 bases). V was shortened by 7 bases and J by 4 bases, with 17 bases between the two germline ends. The germline V gene has CDR1 SGHVS and CDR2 FQNEAQ. The CDR3 length is 15 residues. CDR3 DNA sequence: TGTGCCAGCACCCCATTACTAGCACGGTACAATGAGCAGTTCTTC. Protein product: CASTPLLARYNEQFF.

J is TRBJ2-6 and V is TRBV27; 9 bases fit TRBD1. With 3 bases clipped from V and 2 bases from J, the junction kept 5 bases outside the gene matches. Per the germline V gene, CDR1 is MNHEY and CDR2 is SMNVEV (reference sequence). The CDR3 spans 17 residues. DNA of the CDR3: TGTGCCAGCAGTTTGGGACAGGGTAGGCCTGGGGCCAACGTCCTGACTTTC. It yields the protein CASSLGQGRPGANVLTF.

The rearrangement uses TRBV24-1 and TRBJ2-5; TRBD1 might be the D (6 bases). V shed 7 bases and J shed 6 bases, with 14 bases lying between them. Germline V gives CDR1 KGHDR, CDR2 SFDVKD. The CDR3 spans 13 residues. The CDR3 here is CATSTGSDQTQYF. The DNA of the CDR3 is TGTGCCACCAGCACAGGGTCCGATCAGACCCAGTACTTC.

The CDR3 sequence is CASIWDRGKQPQHF. CDR3 bases: TGTGCCAGCATTTGGGATCGGGGGAAGCAGCCCCAGCATTTT. The V gene is TRBV27, the J gene TRBJ1-5; D perhaps matches TRBD1 (5 bases). V was shortened by 7 bases and J by 7 bases, with 17 bases between the two germline ends. This CDR3 is 14 amino acids long. CDR1 and CDR2 from the germline V gene are MNHEY and SMNVEV (reference sequence).

This sequence joins TRBV21-1 and TRBJ2-3; the table's D call of TRBD2 was not tested on the DNA. TRBV21-1 is a pseudogene locus. This CDR3 is built from 11 residues. The DNA of the CDR3 is TGTGCCAGCAGCCTATGCGTTACGCAGTATTTT. It specifies CASSLCVTQYF.

This clone was recorded only once. The chain is built from TRBV19 and TRBJ2-3; no clear D. The CDR3 sequence is 17 residues long. V shed 3 bases and J shed 1 base, with 17 bases lying between them. The V gene's germline CDR1 is LNHDA and CDR2 SQIVND (reference sequence). CDR3 nucleotides: TGTGCCAGTAGTATTCGAGGCAGACGCAGCGGCACAGATACGCAGTATTTT. Amino acids: CASSIRGRRSGTDTQYF.

The chain couples TRBV4-1 to TRBJ2-2; the D is unclear. The germline V and J ends were trimmed by 3 bases and 6 bases, with 17 bases remaining between them. The CDR3 consists of 16 residues. CDR1 is MGHRA and CDR2 is YSYEKL in the germline V gene. The CDR3 sequence is CASSHIRSTNAGELFF. The DNA for the CDR3 is TGCGCCAGCAGCCATATAAGGAGTACAAACGCCGGGGAGCTGTTTTTT.